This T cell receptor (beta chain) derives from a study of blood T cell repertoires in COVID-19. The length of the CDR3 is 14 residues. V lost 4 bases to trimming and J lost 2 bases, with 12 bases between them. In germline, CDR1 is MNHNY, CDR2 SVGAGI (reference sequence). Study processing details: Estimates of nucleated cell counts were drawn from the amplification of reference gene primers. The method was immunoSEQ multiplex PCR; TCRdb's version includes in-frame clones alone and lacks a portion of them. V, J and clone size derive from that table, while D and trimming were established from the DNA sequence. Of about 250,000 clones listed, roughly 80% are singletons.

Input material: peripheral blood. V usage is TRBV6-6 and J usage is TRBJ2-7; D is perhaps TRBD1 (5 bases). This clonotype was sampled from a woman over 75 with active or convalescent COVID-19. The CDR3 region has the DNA TGTGCCAGCAGTTCCTTAACAGGAACCTACGAGCAGTACTTC. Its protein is CASSSLTGTYEQYF.